The clone carrying this T cell receptor (beta chain) has at least ten counts. Using around 10 ml of fresh peripheral blood, PBMCs were prepared. CDR3 length equals 13 residues. V was shortened by 1 base and J by 3 bases, with 8 bases between the two germline ends. Germline CDR1 reads SGHRS; CDR2 reads YFSETQ. This specimen comes from a study of T cells in Graves' hyperthyroidism and ophthalmopathy. From RNA transcripts, TCR beta CDR3 regions were amplified. A set of HTBI primers served as the primers for a first-round RT-PCR of the TCR CDR3. TCRdb fed the multiplex PCR reads into MiXCR, producing one record per CDR3 protein. The table records hundreds of thousands of distinct CDR3 sequences, about 14% of them present only once.

The specimen sequenced was blood. This TCR was recovered from a woman in her 50s with Graves' ophthalmopathy. J is TRBJ2-7 and V is TRBV5-1; D is unclear. In nucleotides, the CDR3 is TGCGCCAGCAGCTTGTTAGCAGACTACGAGCAGTACTTC. Its translation: CASSLLADYEQYF.